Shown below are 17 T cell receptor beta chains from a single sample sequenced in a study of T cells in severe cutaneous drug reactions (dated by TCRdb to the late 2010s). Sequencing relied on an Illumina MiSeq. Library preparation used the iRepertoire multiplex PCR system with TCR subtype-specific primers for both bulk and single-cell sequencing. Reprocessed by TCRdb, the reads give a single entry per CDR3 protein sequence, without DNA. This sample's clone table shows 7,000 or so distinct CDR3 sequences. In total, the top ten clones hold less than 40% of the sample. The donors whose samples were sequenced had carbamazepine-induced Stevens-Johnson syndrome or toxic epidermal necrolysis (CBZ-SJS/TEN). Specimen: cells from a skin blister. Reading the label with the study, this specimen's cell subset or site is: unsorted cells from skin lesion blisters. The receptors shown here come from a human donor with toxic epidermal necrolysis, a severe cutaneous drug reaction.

The CDR3 loop reads CASSSRARQGREGYTF. V gene TRBV4-3 combines with J gene TRBJ1-2; TCRdb designates TRBD1, a call that cannot be tested without DNA. There are 16 residues in the CDR3. In germline, CDR1 is LGHNA, CDR2 YSLEER.

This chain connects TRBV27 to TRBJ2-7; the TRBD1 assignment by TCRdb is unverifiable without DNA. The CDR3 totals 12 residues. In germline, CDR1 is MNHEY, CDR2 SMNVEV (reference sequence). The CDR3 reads CASSSTGAEQYF.

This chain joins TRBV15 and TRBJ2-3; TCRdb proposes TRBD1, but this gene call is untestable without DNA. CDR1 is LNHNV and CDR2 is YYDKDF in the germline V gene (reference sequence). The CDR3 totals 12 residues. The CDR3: CATGDVLDTQYF.

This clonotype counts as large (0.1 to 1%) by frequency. CDR3 protein: CASSLNQGAIADTQYF. The chain has TRBV5-4 and TRBJ2-3; TCRdb proposes TRBD1, but this gene call is untestable without DNA. CDR3 size: 16 residues. Germline loops: CDR1 SGHNT, CDR2 YYREEE (reference sequence).

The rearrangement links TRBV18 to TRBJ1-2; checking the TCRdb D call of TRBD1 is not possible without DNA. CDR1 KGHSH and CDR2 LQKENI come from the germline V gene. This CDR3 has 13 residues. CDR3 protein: CASSPYPGEGYTF.

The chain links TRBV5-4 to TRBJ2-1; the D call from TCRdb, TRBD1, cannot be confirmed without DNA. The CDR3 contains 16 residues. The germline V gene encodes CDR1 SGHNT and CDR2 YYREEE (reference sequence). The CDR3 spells CASSWGGRGKYNEQFF.

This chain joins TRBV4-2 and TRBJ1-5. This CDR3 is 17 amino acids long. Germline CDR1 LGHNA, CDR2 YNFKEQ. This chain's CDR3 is CASSRSQGGGSNQPQHF.

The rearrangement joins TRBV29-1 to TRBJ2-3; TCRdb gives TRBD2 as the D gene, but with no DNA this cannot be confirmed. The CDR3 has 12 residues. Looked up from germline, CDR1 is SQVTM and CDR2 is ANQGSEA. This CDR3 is CSVEGAGLQTYF.

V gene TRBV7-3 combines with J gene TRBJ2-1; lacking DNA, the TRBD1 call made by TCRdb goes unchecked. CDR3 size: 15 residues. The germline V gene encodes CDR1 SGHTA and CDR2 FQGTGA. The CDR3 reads CASSLTTDQGGDQFF.

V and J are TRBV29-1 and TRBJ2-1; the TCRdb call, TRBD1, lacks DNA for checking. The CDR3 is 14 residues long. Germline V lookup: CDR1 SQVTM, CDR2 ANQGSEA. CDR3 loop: CSVAGTGSYNEQFF.

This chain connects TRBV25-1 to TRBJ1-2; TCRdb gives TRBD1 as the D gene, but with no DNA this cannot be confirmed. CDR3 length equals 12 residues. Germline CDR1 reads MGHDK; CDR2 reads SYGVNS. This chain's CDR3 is CASSDPGDGYTF.

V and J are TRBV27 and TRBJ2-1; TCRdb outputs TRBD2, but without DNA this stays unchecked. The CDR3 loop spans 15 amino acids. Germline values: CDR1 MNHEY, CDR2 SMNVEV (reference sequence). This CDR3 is CASSLGLAAYNEQFF.

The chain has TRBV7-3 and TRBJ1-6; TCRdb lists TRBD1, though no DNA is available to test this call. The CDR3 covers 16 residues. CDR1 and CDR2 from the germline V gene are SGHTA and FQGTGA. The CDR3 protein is CASSPRQRGADSPLHF.

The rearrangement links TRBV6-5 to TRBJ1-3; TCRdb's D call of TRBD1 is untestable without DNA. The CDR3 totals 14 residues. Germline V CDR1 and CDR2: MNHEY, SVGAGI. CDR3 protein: CAVLPGGGGNTIYF.

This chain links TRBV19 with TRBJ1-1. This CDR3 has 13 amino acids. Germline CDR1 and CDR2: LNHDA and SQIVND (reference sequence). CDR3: CASRKEFGTEAFF.

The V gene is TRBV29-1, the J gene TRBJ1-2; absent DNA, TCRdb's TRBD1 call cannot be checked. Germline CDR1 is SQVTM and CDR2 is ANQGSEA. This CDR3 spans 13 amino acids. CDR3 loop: CSVIDRGLRGYTF.

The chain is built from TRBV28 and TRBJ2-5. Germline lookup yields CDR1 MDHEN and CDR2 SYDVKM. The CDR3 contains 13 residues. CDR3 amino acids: CASSFYSQETQYF. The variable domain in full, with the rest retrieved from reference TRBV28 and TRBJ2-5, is DVKVTQSSRYLVKRTGEKVFLECVQDMDHENMFWYRQDPGLGLRLIYFSYDVKMKEKGDIPEGYSVSREKKERFSLILESASTNQTSMYLCASSFYSQETQYFGPGTRLLVL.